The 7 T cell receptor beta chains below were found in one sample sequenced in a study of regulatory T cells in long-lasting Graves disease. This sample's time point: persistent/refractory GD, antithyroid drugs over 5 years with positive TRAb. The TCR library used RNA extracted from PBMCs. CDR3 regions were amplified by Arm-PCR using iRepertoire HTBI primers to build TCR beta libraries. MiXCR, run by TCRdb on the multiplex PCR reads, gives a single entry per CDR3 protein. The sample contains about 470,000 distinct CDR3 sequences, around 21% of which appear only once. The input for sequencing was peripheral blood mononuclear cells (PBMCs), taken when the disease was refractory, from a patient treated with antithyroid drugs. The receptors were sampled from a female donor with Graves disease.

This rearrangement joins TRBV19 to TRBJ2-7; 8 nucleotides agree with TRBD1. V dropped 9 bases and J dropped 5; count of bases not matched to a gene: 12. Looked up from germline, CDR1 is LNHDA and CDR2 is SQIVND (reference sequence). This CDR3 has 14 amino acids. The CDR3 here is CASLRWTGLNEQYF. CDR3 DNA sequence: TGTGCCAGCCTACGTTGGACAGGGCTCAACGAGCAGTACTTC.

In this sample, this clonotype turned up a few times. V is TRBV7-9 and J is TRBJ2-5, with 15 bases that match TRBD2. In germline, CDR1 is SEHNR, CDR2 FQNEAQ (reference sequence). The CDR3 has 14 residues. J was trimmed by 11 bases and V by 3 bases; bases with no gene match: 4. CDR3 DNA: TGTGCCAGCAGCTTGGGACTAGCGGGAGGAAATCAGTACTTC. Protein sequence: CASSLGLAGGNQYF.

In DNA, the CDR3 is TGTGCCAGCAGTTCAATAATCCAGAACACTGAAGCTTTCTTT. Translated, it gives CASSSIIQNTEAFF. V gene TRBV7-9 combines with J gene TRBJ1-1, with D hard to call. CDR1 is SEHNR, CDR2 FQNEAQ, per germline (reference sequence). This CDR3 contains 14 residues. Trimming shortened V by 6 bases and J by 1 base, and 12 bases separated the two germline ends.

The chain combines TRBV29-1 with TRBJ1-1; tentatively, D is TRBD1 (6 bases). Germline V gene sequence: CDR1 SQVTM, CDR2 ANQGSEA. The CDR3 loop spans 14 amino acids. V dropped 4 bases and J dropped 0 bases, with 12 bases sitting between them. The CDR3 loop reads CSVVRGGLNTEAFF. In DNA, the CDR3 is TGCAGCGTTGTACGAGGGGGACTGAACACTGAAGCTTTCTTT.

Many counts were recorded for this clonotype. The chain couples TRBV20-1 to TRBJ2-7, with TRBD2 matching 7 bases. V gave up 1 base and J gave up 4 bases; unmatched junction bases: 4. The CDR3 is made up of 13 amino acids. From germline, CDR1 is DFQATT and CDR2 SNEGSKA (reference sequence). The CDR3 sequence is CSARVRGTYEQYF. Here the CDR3 DNA reads TGCAGTGCTAGAGTGCGGGGGACTTACGAGCAGTACTTC.

This clonotype was counted ten times or more. The CDR3 reads CASSPDVGSGYTF. CDR3 sequence (DNA): TGTGCCAGCAGCCCGGACGTAGGGAGTGGCTACACCTTC. J is TRBJ1-2 and V is TRBV7-3; D is ambiguous. Per the germline V gene, CDR1 is SGHTA and CDR2 is FQGTGA. CDR3 length: 13 residues. Trimming stripped 5 bases from V and 7 bases from J, with 14 bases between.

This clonotype turned up a few times. Here the CDR3 reads CASSPLGTGEDEKLFF. The CDR3 coding sequence is TGTGCCAGCAGCCCCCTAGGAACAGGAGAGGATGAAAAACTGTTTTTT. The gene calls are TRBV4-2 and TRBJ1-4; TRBD1 might be the D (5 bases). Trimming removed 4 bases from V and 6 bases from J, with 18 bases in between. The CDR3 runs to 16 residues. In germline, CDR1 is LGHNA, CDR2 YNFKEQ.